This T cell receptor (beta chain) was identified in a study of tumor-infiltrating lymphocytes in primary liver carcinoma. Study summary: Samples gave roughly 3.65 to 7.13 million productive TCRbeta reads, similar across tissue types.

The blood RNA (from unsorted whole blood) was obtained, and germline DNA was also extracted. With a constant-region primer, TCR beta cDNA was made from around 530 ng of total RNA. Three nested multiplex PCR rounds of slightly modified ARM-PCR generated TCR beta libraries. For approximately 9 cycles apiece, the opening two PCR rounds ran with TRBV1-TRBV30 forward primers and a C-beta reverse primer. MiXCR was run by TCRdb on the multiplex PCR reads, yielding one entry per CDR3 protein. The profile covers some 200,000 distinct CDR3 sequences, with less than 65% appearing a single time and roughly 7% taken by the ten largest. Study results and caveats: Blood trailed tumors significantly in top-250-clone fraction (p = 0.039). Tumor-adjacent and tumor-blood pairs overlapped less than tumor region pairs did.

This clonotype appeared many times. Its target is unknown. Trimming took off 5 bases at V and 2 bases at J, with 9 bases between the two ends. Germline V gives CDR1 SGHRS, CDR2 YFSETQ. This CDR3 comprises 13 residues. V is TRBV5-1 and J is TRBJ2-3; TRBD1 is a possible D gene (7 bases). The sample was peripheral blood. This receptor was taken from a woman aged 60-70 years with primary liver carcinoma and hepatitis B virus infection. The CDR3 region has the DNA TGCGCCAGCAGGGAGGGGGCCACAGATACGCAGTATTTT. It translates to CASREGATDTQYF.